These 11 T cell receptor beta chains came from one sample sequenced in a study of cytomegalovirus exposure and HLA in healthy donors. Use of 60 Vbeta and 13 Jbeta primers characterized the PCR. Sequenced by immunoSEQ multiplex PCR; TCRdb stores in-frame clones only, minus some. The data hold 130,000 or so clones, with approximately 72% observed a single time. The sequencing sample was made of PBMCs. These TCRs come from a woman aged 45 to 65 in good health and CMV-seropositive.

This clone was found once. The V call is TRBV13, the J call TRBJ1-2, with D unresolved. Deletions cut 0 bases from V and 5 bases from J, with 4 bases between. This CDR3 region has 12 residues. The germline gives CDR1 PRHDT, CDR2 FYEKMQ (reference sequence). CDR3 region: CASSLGPYGYTF. The CDR3 DNA follows: TGTGCCAGCAGCTTAGGTCCTTATGGCTACACCTTC.

The genes are TRBV4-1 and TRBJ2-7, with 9 nucleotides matching TRBD2. The CDR3 extends over 14 amino acids. CDR1 MGHRA and CDR2 YSYEKL come from the germline V gene. Trimming removed 3 bases from V and 7 bases from J; junction bases left unmatched: 7. CDR3: CASSHPGLAREQYF. DNA for the CDR3: TGCGCCAGCAGCCATCCGGGACTAGCCCGGGAGCAGTACTTC.

The chain has TRBV9 and TRBJ2-3; D is perhaps TRBD2 (6 bases). This CDR3 is built from 17 residues. The V gene lost 4 bases and the J gene lost 0 bases, with 18 bases spanning the gap. The germline CDR1 and CDR2 sequences are SGDLS and YYNGEE. In nucleotides, the CDR3 is TGTGCCAGCAGCCTCCTCGGGAGCGCCGATAGCACAGATACGCAGTATTTT. Its translation is CASSLLGSADSTDTQYF. The full variable domain, in which reference TRBV9 and TRBJ2-3 provide the parts outside the CDR3, is DSGVTQTPKHLITATGQRVTLRCSPRSGDLSVYWYQQSLDQGLQFLIQYYNGEERAKGNILERFSAQQFPDLHSELNLSSLELGDSALYFCASSLLGSADSTDTQYFGPGTRLTVL.

V and J are TRBV14 and TRBJ1-2; D may be TRBD1 (5 bases). Trimming cost V 0 bases and J 3 bases, with 5 bases left between them. The CDR3 spans 13 residues. Germline loops: CDR1 SGHDN, CDR2 FVKESK. DNA of the CDR3: TGTGCCAGCAGCCAAGACAGGGACTATGGCTACACCTTC. Encoded protein: CASSQDRDYGYTF.

V usage is TRBV28 and J usage is TRBJ1-1; the D gene is possibly TRBD1 (5 bases). The CDR3 is 13 residues long. CDR1 is MDHEN and CDR2 is SYDVKM in the germline V gene. V dropped 2 bases and J dropped 1 base, with 5 bases sitting between them. CDR3 in amino acids: CASSLDRNTEAFF. The CDR3, as DNA: TGTGCCAGCAGTTTAGACAGGAACACTGAAGCTTTCTTT. The variable domain in full, completed from reference TRBV28 and TRBJ1-1, reads DVKVTQSSRYLVKRTGEKVFLECVQDMDHENMFWYRQDPGLGLRLIYFSYDVKMKEKGDIPEGYSVSREKKERFSLILESASTNQTSMYLCASSLDRNTEAFFGQGTRLTVV.

The V call is TRBV4-1, the J call TRBJ2-3, with 7 positions matching TRBD2. V shed 0 bases, J shed 2 bases, and the junction held 5 bases outside the gene matches. This CDR3 is 16 amino acids long. Germline V gene sequence: CDR1 MGHRA, CDR2 YSYEKL. The DNA of the CDR3 is TGCGCCAGCAGCCAAGAGTATACTAGCGACACAGATACGCAGTATTTT. Translated, it gives CASSQEYTSDTDTQYF.

The DNA of the CDR3 is TGCGCCAGCAGCCAAGTGAGAGGGGGATCTGGCTACACCTTC. Encoded protein: CASSQVRGGSGYTF. The chain has TRBV4-3 and TRBJ1-2; possible D gene TRBD1, 6 bases. V was pared by 1 base and J by 7 bases, with 13 bases between. The CDR3 spans 14 residues. Germline V gene sequence: CDR1 LGHNA, CDR2 YSLEER.

This sequence joins TRBV19 and TRBJ2-3; 8 nucleotides match TRBD2. The V and J ends lost 5 bases and 1 base, in that order; junction bases with no gene match: 2. Germline V gene data show CDR1 as LNHDA and CDR2 as SQIVND (reference sequence). The CDR3 loop spans 14 amino acids. The CDR3 loop reads CASSSTSGTDTQYF. Here the CDR3 DNA reads TGTGCCAGTAGTTCGACTAGCGGCACAGATACGCAGTATTTT.

J is TRBJ2-1 and V is TRBV4-3, with 14 bases lining up with TRBD2. Germline CDR1 and CDR2: LGHNA and YSLEER. The junction had 0 bases not matched to a gene; V was cut back by 3 bases and J by 2 bases. This CDR3 comprises 16 residues. CDR3 nucleotides: TGCGCCAGCAGCCAGACTAGCGGGGGGGCCTACAATGAGCAGTTCTTC. Translation gives CASSQTSGGAYNEQFF.

This chain connects TRBV6-5 to TRBJ1-3; D is ambiguous. CDR1 MNHEY and CDR2 SVGAGI come from the germline V gene. Trimming took 0 bases from V and 2 from J, leaving 5 bases between them. The CDR3 length is 14 residues. CDR3 sequence: CASSYSLTGNTIYF. The CDR3 DNA reads TGTGCCAGCAGTTACTCGTTAACTGGAAACACCATATATTTT.

This chain uses TRBV10-3 with TRBJ1-1, with D hard to call. V lost 10 bases, J lost 2 bases, and 14 bases lay in between. Germline V lookup: CDR1 ENHRY, CDR2 SYGVKD. This CDR3 has 13 residues. The CDR3 DNA reads TGTGCCAGTAACAGTGAGCCCAACACTGAAGCTTTCTTT. This translates into CASNSEPNTEAFF.